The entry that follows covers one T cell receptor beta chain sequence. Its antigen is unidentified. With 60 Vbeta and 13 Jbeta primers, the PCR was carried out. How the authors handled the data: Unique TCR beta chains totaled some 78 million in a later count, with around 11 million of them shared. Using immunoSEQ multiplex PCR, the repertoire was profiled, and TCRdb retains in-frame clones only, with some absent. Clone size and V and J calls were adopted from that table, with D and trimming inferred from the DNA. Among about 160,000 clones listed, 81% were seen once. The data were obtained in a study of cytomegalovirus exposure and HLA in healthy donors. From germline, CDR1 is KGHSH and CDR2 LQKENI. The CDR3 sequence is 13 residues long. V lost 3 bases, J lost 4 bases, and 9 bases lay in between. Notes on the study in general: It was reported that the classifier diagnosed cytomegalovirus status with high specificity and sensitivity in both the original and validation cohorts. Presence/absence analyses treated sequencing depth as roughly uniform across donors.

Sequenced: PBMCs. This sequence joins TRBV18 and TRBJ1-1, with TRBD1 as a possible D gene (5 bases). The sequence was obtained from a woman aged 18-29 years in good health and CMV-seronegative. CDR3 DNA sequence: TGTGCCAGCTCACCCCCGGGGGTCACTGAAGCTTTCTTT. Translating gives CASSPPGVTEAFF.